These T cell receptor beta chains were read from a single sample in a study of early T cells in non-severe SARS-CoV-2 infection. Using its own MiXCR run on the 5' RACE reads, TCRdb lists one record per CDR3 protein. This table has about 80,000 distinct CDR3 sequences, 5.5% to 7.5% appearing once. The sample taken for sequencing was whole blood. The origin of the receptors is an adult who was a healthcare worker with PCR-confirmed SARS-CoV-2 infection or an uninfected control (not recorded which). The CDR3 runs from the conserved cysteine through the conserved F or W. Each record gives: D gene, J gene, clone size, V gene, CDR3 protein, CDR3 DNA. D genes are given only for firm matches. A clone size is listed for some rows: how often the clone was seen (once, few, many), or a class if it is expanded.

>NA|TRBJ2-3|many|TRBV24-1
CATRKGITDTQYF
TGTGCCACCAGGAAGGGGATCACAGATACGCAGTATTTT
>NA|TRBJ1-4|many|TRBV20-1
CSARPPGKSNEKLFF
TGCAGTGCTAGGCCTCCAGGGAAATCAAATGAAAAACTGTTTTTT
>NA|TRBJ1-1|many|TRBV3-1
CASSRGQNTEAFF
TGTGCCAGCAGCCGAGGACAGAACACTGAAGCTTTCTTT
>NA|TRBJ2-7|few|TRBV29-1
CSVPGTKYEQYF
TGCAGCGTACCTGGGACCAAATACGAGCAGTACTTC
>NA|TRBJ2-1|few|TRBV11-2
CASSPRRGDWANEQFF
TGTGCCAGCAGCCCCCGACGAGGGGATTGGGCCAATGAGCAGTTCTTC
>NA|TRBJ1-1|many|TRBV20-1
CSASRQIPSTEAFF
TGCAGTGCTAGCCGACAGATTCCCAGCACTGAAGCTTTCTTT
>TRBD2|TRBJ2-5|many|TRBV7-6
CASSLGPVAGGPETQYF
TGTGCCAGCAGCTTAGGCCCCGTTGCGGGAGGGCCGGAGACCCAGTACTTC
>NA|TRBJ2-3|NA|TRBV4-3
CASSQRPQGSTDTQYF
TGCGCCAGCAGCCAACGGCCCCAAGGGTCCACAGATACGCAGTATTTT
>NA|TRBJ1-2|NA|TRBV10-2
CASSESTWNDYGYTF
TGCGCCAGCAGTGAGTCAACCTGGAACGACTATGGCTACACCTTC
>NA|TRBJ2-7|many|TRBV27
CASSLSVGQDEQYF
TGTGCCAGCAGTTTATCGGTGGGGCAGGACGAGCAGTACTTC
>NA|TRBJ1-1|many|TRBV5-1
CASSQSGLNTEAFF
TGCGCCAGCAGCCAGTCGGGGTTGAACACTGAAGCTTTCTTT
>NA|TRBJ1-5|NA|TRBV20-1
CSAQRGGRNQPQHF
TGCAGTGCGCAACGCGGGGGCCGCAATCAGCCCCAGCATTTT
>TRBD1|TRBJ2-5|many|TRBV25-1
CASRGDREETQYF
TGTGCCAGCAGAGGGGACAGGGAAGAGACCCAGTACTTC
>NA|TRBJ2-1|many|TRBV20-1
CSAVTGAGSLGEQFF
TGCAGTGCTGTTACCGGGGCGGGAAGCTTGGGTGAGCAGTTCTTC
>NA|TRBJ1-1|few|TRBV5-1
CASTTGLRNTEAFF
TGCGCCAGTACTACAGGGTTGAGGAACACTGAAGCTTTCTTT
>TRBD2|TRBJ2-3|many|TRBV7-2
CASSPRTSGSPDTQYF
TGTGCCAGCAGCCCAAGGACTAGCGGGAGTCCAGATACGCAGTATTTT
>TRBD1|TRBJ2-7|NA|TRBV5-5
CASSLHRDRGSEQYF
TGTGCCAGCAGCTTACACCGGGACAGGGGGTCCGAGCAGTACTTC
>NA|TRBJ2-7|NA|TRBV27
CASRFLGDYEQYF
TGTGCCAGCAGGTTTTTAGGAGACTACGAGCAGTACTTC
>NA|TRBJ2-2|many|TRBV5-6
CASSTSTDTGELFF
TGTGCCAGCAGCACATCCACGGACACCGGGGAGCTGTTTTTT
>NA|TRBJ2-3|many|TRBV6-6
CASSTDKNTQYF
TGTGCCAGCAGCACGGACAAAAATACGCAGTATTTT
>NA|TRBJ2-1|many|TRBV11-2
CASSPVLDNEQFF
TGTGCCAGCAGCCCAGTGTTGGACAATGAGCAGTTCTTC
>NA|TRBJ1-2|few|TRBV12-3/TRBV12-4
CASSMGYGYTF
TGTGCCAGCAGTATGGGGTATGGCTACACCTTC
>TRBD2|TRBJ2-3|many|TRBV7-2
CASSAISGGGADTQYF
TGTGCCAGCAGCGCGATTAGCGGGGGTGGGGCAGATACGCAGTATTTT
>NA|TRBJ2-2|NA|TRBV4-3
CASSQDVRDGELFF
TGCGCCAGCAGCCAAGATGTAAGGGACGGGGAGCTGTTTTTT
>NA|TRBJ2-3|NA|TRBV3-1
CASSHRADTQYF
TGTGCCAGCAGCCACCGGGCAGATACGCAGTATTTT
>NA|TRBJ2-2|many|TRBV3-1
CASSQEAGDRNGELFF
TGTGCCAGCAGCCAAGAGGCAGGGGATCGAAACGGGGAGCTGTTTTTT
>NA|TRBJ2-7|many|TRBV7-9
CASNQGQFYEQYF
TGTGCCAGCAACCAAGGACAGTTCTACGAGCAGTACTTC
>TRBD1|TRBJ1-1|NA|TRBV28
CASSWTGVNTEAFF
TGTGCCAGCAGTTGGACAGGGGTGAACACTGAAGCTTTCTTT
>TRBD1|TRBJ1-1|many|TRBV2
CARARGPNTEAFF
TGTGCCAGGGCCAGGGGGCCGAACACTGAAGCTTTCTTT
>TRBD1|TRBJ2-1|many|TRBV29-1
CSVDDRDRGSSEQFF
TGCAGCGTCGATGACCGGGACAGGGGTTCCAGTGAGCAGTTCTTC
>TRBD2|TRBJ2-1|few|TRBV5-5
CASSTGLGNEQFF
TGTGCCAGCAGCACGGGACTAGGGAATGAGCAGTTCTTC
>TRBD1|TRBJ2-3|many|TRBV7-6
CASSYRDRGTDTQYF
TGTGCCAGCAGCTACCGGGACAGGGGTACAGATACGCAGTATTTT
>TRBD2|TRBJ2-3|few|TRBV12-3/TRBV12-4
CASSRLAGGRSTDTQYF
TGTGCCAGCAGTCGACTAGCGGGGGGACGAAGCACAGATACGCAGTATTTT
>TRBD1|TRBJ1-1|many|TRBV5-1
CASSWTAGGPMNTEAFF
TGCGCCAGCAGCTGGACGGCAGGGGGCCCTATGAACACTGAAGCTTTCTTT
>NA|TRBJ2-2|NA|TRBV5-1
CASSRGNTGELFF
TGCGCCAGCAGCCGGGGGAACACCGGGGAGCTGTTTTTT
>TRBD1|TRBJ1-5|few|TRBV19
CASSRQGRGNQPQHF
TGTGCCAGTAGTAGACAGGGAAGAGGTAATCAGCCCCAGCATTTT
>NA|TRBJ2-5|many|TRBV6-5
CASSTRLTGPQETQYF
TGTGCCAGCAGTACTCGGCTGACAGGACCCCAAGAGACCCAGTACTTC
>NA|TRBJ2-5|many|TRBV28
CASSLQGETQYF
TGTGCCAGCAGTTTACAGGGGGAGACCCAGTACTTC
>NA|TRBJ2-7|many|TRBV21-1
CASSKAVVGGDRYEQYF
TGTGCCAGCAGCAAAGCGGTTGTCGGAGGGGACCGCTACGAGCAGTACTTC
>TRBD1|TRBJ2-3|many|TRBV24-1
CATSDDRGTDTQYF
TGTGCCACCAGTGATGACAGGGGCACAGATACGCAGTATTTT
>NA|TRBJ2-7|few|TRBV12-3/TRBV12-4
CASSFWGYEQYF
TGTGCCAGCAGTTTTTGGGGCTACGAGCAGTACTTC
>NA|TRBJ2-5|NA|TRBV2
CASSPNSGSRETQYF
TGTGCCAGCAGCCCAAACAGCGGGTCGCGAGAGACCCAGTACTTC
>NA|TRBJ2-1|few|TRBV20-1
CSQQSSYNEQFF
TGCAGTCAGCAGAGCTCCTACAATGAGCAGTTCTTC
>NA|TRBJ2-1|few|TRBV18
CASSQFPGRTTF
TGTGCCAGCTCACAGTTTCCGGGACGGACTACCTTC
>NA|TRBJ2-7|NA|TRBV7-2
CASSLGPQVSNEQYF
TGTGCCAGCAGCTTAGGTCCTCAGGTTAGCAACGAGCAGTACTTC
>NA|TRBJ2-7|many|TRBV5-5
CASSLGRVSYEQYF
TGTGCCAGCAGCTTGGGCCGGGTGTCCTACGAGCAGTACTTC
>TRBD2|TRBJ2-3|many|TRBV5-6
CASSRTSGRALSDTQYF
TGTGCCAGCAGCCGGACTAGCGGGAGGGCCCTCTCAGATACGCAGTATTTT
>NA|TRBJ2-7|NA|TRBV20-1
CSARDLREALSYEQYF
TGCAGTGCTAGAGATCTTAGGGAGGCCCTCTCCTACGAGCAGTACTTC
>NA|TRBJ2-7|NA|TRBV2
CATGRGTQTYEQYF
TGTGCCACCGGCCGAGGGACACAAACCTACGAGCAGTACTTC
>TRBD2|TRBJ2-7|many|TRBV4-1
CASSPGTSGRRYEQYF
TGCGCCAGCAGCCCTGGGACTAGCGGGAGACGTTACGAGCAGTACTTC
>NA|TRBJ1-5|NA|TRBV7-2
CASSLGLVGGHFGNQPQHF
TGTGCCAGCAGCTTAGGGCTAGTCGGGGGACATTTTGGCAATCAGCCCCAGCATTTT
>TRBD2|TRBJ2-7|NA|TRBV11-2
CSSGGGVWEQYF
TGTAGTAGCGGGGGAGGAGTTTGGGAGCAGTACTTC